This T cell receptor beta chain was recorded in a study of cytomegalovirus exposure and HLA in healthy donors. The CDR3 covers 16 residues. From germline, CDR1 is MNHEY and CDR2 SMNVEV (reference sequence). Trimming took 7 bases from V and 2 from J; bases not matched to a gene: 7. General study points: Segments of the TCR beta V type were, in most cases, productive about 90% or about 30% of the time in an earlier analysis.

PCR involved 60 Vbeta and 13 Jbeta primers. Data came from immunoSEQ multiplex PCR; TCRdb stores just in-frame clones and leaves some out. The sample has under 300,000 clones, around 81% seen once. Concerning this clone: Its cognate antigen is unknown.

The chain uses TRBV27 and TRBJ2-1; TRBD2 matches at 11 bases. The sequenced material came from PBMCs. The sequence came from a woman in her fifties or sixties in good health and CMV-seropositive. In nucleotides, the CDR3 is TGTGCCAGCAAGGGGGCTAGCGGGAGGACCTACAATGAGCAGTTCTTC. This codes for CASKGASGRTYNEQFF.